This T cell receptor beta chain is from a study of CD8 T cells in ankylosing spondylitis. The study, taken as a whole, reports: Matched ankylosing spondylitis synovial fluid reportedly contained a significantly enriched population of disease-linked clones. Some of the motif variants had earlier been found in reactive arthritis patients' fluid and blood. What appeared characteristic of ankylosing spondylitis blood was a TCR beta motif of eight or nine highly homologous variants.

Regarding this clonotype: The antigen remains undetermined.

CDR3 length equals 15 residues. The J segment lost 2 bases and the V segment lost 9 bases, leaving 9 bases of the junction unmatched. Germline V CDR1 and CDR2: MGHDK, SYGVNS. Quantitative 5'-RACE with molecular barcodes generated TCR beta libraries. TCRdb redid the calling of the 5' RACE reads with MiXCR, one entry per CDR3 protein. Among around 300,000 distinct CDR3 sequences listed, less than 25% were seen once. The sequencing sample was made of blood, either unsorted or a sorted T cell fraction (not recorded which). The receptor was isolated from a female donor with ankylosing spondylitis or in good health (not recorded which). The gene calls are TRBV25-1 and TRBJ2-2; 7 bases are a match to TRBD2. This CDR3 is CASSHPGLNTGELFF. The CDR3 region has the DNA TGTGCCAGTTCTCATCCGGGACTAAACACCGGGGAGCTGTTTTTT.